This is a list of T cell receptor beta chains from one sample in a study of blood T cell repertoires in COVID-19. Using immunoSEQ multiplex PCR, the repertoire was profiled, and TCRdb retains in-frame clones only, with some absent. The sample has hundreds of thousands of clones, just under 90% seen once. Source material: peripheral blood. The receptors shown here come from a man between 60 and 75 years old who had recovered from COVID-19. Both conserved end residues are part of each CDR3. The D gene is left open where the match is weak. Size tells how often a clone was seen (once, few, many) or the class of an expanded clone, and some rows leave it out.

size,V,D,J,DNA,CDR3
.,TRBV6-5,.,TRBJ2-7,TGTGCCAGCAGCCCCAGGGCCTCCTACGAGCAGTACTTC,CASSPRASYEQYF
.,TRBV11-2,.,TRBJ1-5,TGTGCCAGCAGCAATAACAATCAGCCCCAGCATTTT,CASSNNNQPQHF
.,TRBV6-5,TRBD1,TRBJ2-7,TGTGCCAGCAGTTACCTCGGGGACAGGGGTTACGAGCAGTACTTC,CASSYLGDRGYEQYF
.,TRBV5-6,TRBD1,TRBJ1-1,TGTGCCAGCAGCTTGGAGACAGGGGAAACTGAAGCTTTCTTT,CASSLETGETEAFF
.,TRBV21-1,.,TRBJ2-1,TGTGCAGAATTCTTCAGGGGGCCGCTCTACAATGAGCAGTTCTTC,CAEFFRGPLYNEQFF
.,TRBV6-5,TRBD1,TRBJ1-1,TGTGCCAGCAGTTATCAGACAGGGGGCACTGAAGCTTTCTTT,CASSYQTGGTEAFF
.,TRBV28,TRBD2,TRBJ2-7,TGTGCCACCGCCAGCGGGAGGTTCTCCTACGAGCAGTACTTC,CATASGRFSYEQYF
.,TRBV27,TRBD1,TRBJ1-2,TGTGCCAGCAGTTTATCGGATTCTCGACAGGGGGCGCATGGCTACACCTTC,CASSLSDSRQGAHGYTF
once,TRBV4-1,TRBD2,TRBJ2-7,TGCGCCAGCAGTTCTAGCGGGAGGGCCTGGGAGCAGTACTTC,CASSSSGRAWEQYF
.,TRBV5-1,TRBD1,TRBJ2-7,TGCGCCAGCACCATCGGACAGGGCGGGTACGAGCAGTACTTC,CASTIGQGGYEQYF
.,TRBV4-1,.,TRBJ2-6,TGCGCCAGCAGCCAAGCAACAGGCGACATCCTCGGGCTCTCTGGGGCCAACGTCCTGACTTTC,CASSQATGDILGLSGANVLTF
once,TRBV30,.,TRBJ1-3,TGTGCCTGGAGCGGACAACAGAAGGGAAACACCATATATTTT,CAWSGQQKGNTIYF
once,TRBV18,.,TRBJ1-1,TGTGCCAGCTCACGAGGAGGAAACACTGAAGCTTTCTTT,CASSRGGNTEAFF
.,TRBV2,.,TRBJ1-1,TGTGCCAGCAGTTCCCTAGGAAACACTGAAGCTTTCTTT,CASSSLGNTEAFF
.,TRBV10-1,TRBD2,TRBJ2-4,TGCGCCAGCAGTGTGACTAGCGAGCTAGCCAAAAACATTCAGTACTTC,CASSVTSELAKNIQYF
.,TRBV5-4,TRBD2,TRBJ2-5,TGTGCCAGCAGTCTGGCGGGGGTTCAAGAGACCCAGTACTTC,CASSLAGVQETQYF
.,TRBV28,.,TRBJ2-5,TGTGCCAGCACCACACCCGCAGGAGGAGGAGAGACCCAGTACTTC,CASTTPAGGGETQYF
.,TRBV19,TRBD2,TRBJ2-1,TGTGCCAGTGGGCGGGAGGGATTTGGTGAGCAGTTCTTC,CASGREGFGEQFF
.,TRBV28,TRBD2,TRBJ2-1,TGTGCCAGCAGGGGACTAGCGGGAAAAAGCTCCTACAATGAGCAGTTCTTC,CASRGLAGKSSYNEQFF
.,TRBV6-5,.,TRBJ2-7,TGTGCCAGCACCCCAGGGGCCGAGCAGTACTTC,CASTPGAEQYF
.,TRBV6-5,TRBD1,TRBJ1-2,TGTGCCAGCAGTTACTGGACAGGGGGACATAACTATGGCTACACCTTC,CASSYWTGGHNYGYTF
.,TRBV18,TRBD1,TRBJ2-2,TGTGCCAGCTCACAGGACAGGGGACCCGGGGAGCTGTTTTTT,CASSQDRGPGELFF
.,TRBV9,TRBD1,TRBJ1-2,TGTGCCAGCAGCTTGCCTAAGGGACAGGGGCTCAACTATGGCTACACCTTC,CASSLPKGQGLNYGYTF
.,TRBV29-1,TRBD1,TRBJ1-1,TGCAGCACAGGACAGGGTGGGGAAACTGAAGCTTTCTTT,CSTGQGGETEAFF
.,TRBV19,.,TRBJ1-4,TGTGCCAGTAGTTTCGGACAGCCTGACGAGGAAAAACTGTTTTTT,CASSFGQPDEEKLFF
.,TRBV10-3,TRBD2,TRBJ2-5,TGTGCCATCAGTGAGAGACTAGCGGGGCCTCAAGAGACCCAGTACTTC,CAISERLAGPQETQYF
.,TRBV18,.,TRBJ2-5,TGTGCCAGCTCACCGCCAGGACTCTTAGAGACCCAGTACTTC,CASSPPGLLETQYF
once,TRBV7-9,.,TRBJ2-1,TGTGCCAGCAGCTTTAATACGGCCTACAATGAGCAGTTCTTC,CASSFNTAYNEQFF
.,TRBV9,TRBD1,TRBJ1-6,TGTGCCAGCAGCCCCCGGGACAGGGGGCCCCATTCACCCCTCCACTTT,CASSPRDRGPHSPLHF
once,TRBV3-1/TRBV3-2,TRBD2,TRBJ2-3,TGTGCCAGCAGCTACGGACTAGCGGGAAACACAGATACGCAGTATTTT,CASSYGLAGNTDTQYF
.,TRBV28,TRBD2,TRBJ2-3,TGTGCCAGCAGTTTATCCGCGGGAGAAGGGACAGATACGCAGTATTTT,CASSLSAGEGTDTQYF
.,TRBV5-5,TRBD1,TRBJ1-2,TGTGCCAGCAGCGCGGATACAGGGGTCTATGGCTACACCTTC,CASSADTGVYGYTF
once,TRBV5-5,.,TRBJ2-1,TGTGCCAGCAGCTCACAGGGGAGGCACAATGAGCAGTTCTTC,CASSSQGRHNEQFF
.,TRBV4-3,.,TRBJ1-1,TGCGCCAGCAGCCAAGAACCGGGACAGAACACTGAAGCTTTCTTT,CASSQEPGQNTEAFF
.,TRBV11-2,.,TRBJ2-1,TGTGCCAGCAGCTTCAGAGGGGGGCGGGAGAAGATTGGTGAGCAGTTCTTC,CASSFRGGREKIGEQFF
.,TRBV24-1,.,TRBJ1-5,TGTGCCACCAGTGATTTCCGGTCGGAGCAGCCCCAGCATTTT,CATSDFRSEQPQHF
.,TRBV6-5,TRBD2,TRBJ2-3,TGTGCCAGCAGTTCGTCGAGCGGGGGTAGCACAGATACGCAGTATTTT,CASSSSSGGSTDTQYF
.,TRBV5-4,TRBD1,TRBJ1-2,TGTGCCAGCAGCGCTCCGGGACAGGGCTATGGCTACACCTTC,CASSAPGQGYGYTF
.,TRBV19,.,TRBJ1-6,TGTGCCAGTACCCCAAGGGAGAATAATTCACCCCTCCACTTT,CASTPRENNSPLHF
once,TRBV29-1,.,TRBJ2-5,TGCAGCGTTACCGACTCGCAAGAGACCCAGTACTTC,CSVTDSQETQYF
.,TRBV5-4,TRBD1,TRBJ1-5,TGTGCCAGCAGCTTGGGACCAGAGACAGGGGATCAGCCCCAGCATTTT,CASSLGPETGDQPQHF
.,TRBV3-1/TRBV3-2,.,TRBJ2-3,TGTGCCAGCAAGGGGCCACTTGACACAGATACGCAGTATTTT,CASKGPLDTDTQYF
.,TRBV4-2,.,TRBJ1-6,TGTGCCAGCAGCCAAGATCAGGGGTTAGGATCACCCCTCCACTTT,CASSQDQGLGSPLHF
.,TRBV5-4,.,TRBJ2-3,TGTGCCAGCAGCCCGTGGACAGTGGCAGATACGCAGTATTTT,CASSPWTVADTQYF
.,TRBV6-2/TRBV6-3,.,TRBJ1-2,TGTGCCAGCAGTTACTCAACCGGTGGGGCCACCTTC,CASSYSTGGATF
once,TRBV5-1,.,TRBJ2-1,TGCGCCAGCAGCTTCCCGGGACTTCCCTACAATGAGCAGTTCTTC,CASSFPGLPYNEQFF
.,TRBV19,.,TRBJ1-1,TGTGCCAGTAGTATCTATAGGGGTGGAGTGAACACTGAAGCTTTCTTT,CASSIYRGGVNTEAFF
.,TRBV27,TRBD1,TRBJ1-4,TGTGCCAGCAGCACCGGGACAGGGTATGAAAAACTGTTTTTT,CASSTGTGYEKLFF
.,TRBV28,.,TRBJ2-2,TGTGCCAGCGGACACGGATCGTTGTCGGACGGGGAGCTGTTTTTT,CASGHGSLSDGELFF
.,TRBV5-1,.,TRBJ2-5,TGCGCCAGCAGCTTGGGGGGCCTACCCCAAGAGACCCAGTACTTC,CASSLGGLPQETQYF
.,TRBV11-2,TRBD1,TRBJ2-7,TGTGCCAGCAGCTTAGCTCCCGGGACAGTCTCCTACGAGCAGTACTTC,CASSLAPGTVSYEQYF
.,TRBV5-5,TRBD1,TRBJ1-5,TGTGCCAGCAGCCCCGGGACAGGGATTAGCAATCAGCCCCAGCATTTT,CASSPGTGISNQPQHF
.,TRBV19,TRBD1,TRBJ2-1,TGTGCCAGTACTCCCGGACAGGGGGCCTATGAGCAGTTCTTC,CASTPGQGAYEQFF